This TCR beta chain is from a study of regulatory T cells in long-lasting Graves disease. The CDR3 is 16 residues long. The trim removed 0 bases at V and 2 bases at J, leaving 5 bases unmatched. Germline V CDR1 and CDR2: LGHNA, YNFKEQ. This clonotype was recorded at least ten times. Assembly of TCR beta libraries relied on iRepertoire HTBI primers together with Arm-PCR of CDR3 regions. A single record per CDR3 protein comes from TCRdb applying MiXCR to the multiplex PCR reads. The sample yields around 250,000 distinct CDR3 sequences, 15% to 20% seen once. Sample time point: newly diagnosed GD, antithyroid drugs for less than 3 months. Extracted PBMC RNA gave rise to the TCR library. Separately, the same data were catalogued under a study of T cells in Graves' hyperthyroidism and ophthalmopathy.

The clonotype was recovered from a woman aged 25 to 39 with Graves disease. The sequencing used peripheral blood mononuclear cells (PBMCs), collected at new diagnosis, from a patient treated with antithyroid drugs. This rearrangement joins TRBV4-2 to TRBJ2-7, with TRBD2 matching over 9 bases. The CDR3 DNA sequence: TGTGCCAGCAGCCAAGAAGCTAGCGGGGCGACCTACGAGCAGTACTTC. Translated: CASSQEASGATYEQYF.